Sequencing of this TCR beta chain was carried out in a study of shared clonotypes between healthy human individuals. Some clones are missing from TCRdb's copy, which holds only in-frame ones; the method was immunoSEQ multiplex PCR. The data show under 1,900,000 clones, approximately 98.5% seen once. The healthy adult donors were HIV-negative and reported no recent acute infections or vaccinations. Germline V gene sequence: CDR1 LGHNT, CDR2 FRNRAP. V was clipped by 4 bases and J by 4 bases; unmatched bases: 5. The CDR3 is made up of 14 amino acids. This sequence was found in a man aged 30 to 39 in good health. Source material: naive CD4+ T cells sorted from blood. Subset given: CD45RA+ positively selected. This chain connects TRBV12-5 to TRBJ2-3, with TRBD2 matching over 7 bases. The CDR3 DNA reads TGTGCTAGTGGTTCAGCGGGACGTCCAGATACGCAGTATTTT. Its translation: CASGSAGRPDTQYF. The entire variable domain, with the rest obtained from reference TRBV12-5 and TRBJ2-3, is as follows: DARVTQTPRHKVTEMGQEVTMRCQPILGHNTVFWYRQTMMQGLELLAYFRNRAPLDDSGMPKDRFSAEMPDATLATLKIQPSEPRDSAVYFCASGSAGRPDTQYFGPGTRLTVL.